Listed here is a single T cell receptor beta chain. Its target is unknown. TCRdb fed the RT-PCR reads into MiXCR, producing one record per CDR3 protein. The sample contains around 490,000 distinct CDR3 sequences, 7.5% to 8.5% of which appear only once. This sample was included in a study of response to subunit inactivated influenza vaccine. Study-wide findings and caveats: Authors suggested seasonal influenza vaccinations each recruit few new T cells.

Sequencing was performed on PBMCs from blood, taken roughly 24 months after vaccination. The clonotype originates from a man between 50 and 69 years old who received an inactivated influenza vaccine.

The CDR3 sequence: CASSLGWTSFGTGELFF. The CDR3 nucleotides read TGTGCCAGCAGCTTGGGCTGGACTAGCTTCGGCACCGGGGAGCTGTTTTTT. The gene calls are TRBV5-8 and TRBJ2-2, with TRBD2 identical over 8 bases. In germline, CDR1 is SGHTS, CDR2 YDEGEE. The trim removed 0 bases at V and 4 bases at J, leaving 8 bases unmatched. The CDR3 covers 17 residues.